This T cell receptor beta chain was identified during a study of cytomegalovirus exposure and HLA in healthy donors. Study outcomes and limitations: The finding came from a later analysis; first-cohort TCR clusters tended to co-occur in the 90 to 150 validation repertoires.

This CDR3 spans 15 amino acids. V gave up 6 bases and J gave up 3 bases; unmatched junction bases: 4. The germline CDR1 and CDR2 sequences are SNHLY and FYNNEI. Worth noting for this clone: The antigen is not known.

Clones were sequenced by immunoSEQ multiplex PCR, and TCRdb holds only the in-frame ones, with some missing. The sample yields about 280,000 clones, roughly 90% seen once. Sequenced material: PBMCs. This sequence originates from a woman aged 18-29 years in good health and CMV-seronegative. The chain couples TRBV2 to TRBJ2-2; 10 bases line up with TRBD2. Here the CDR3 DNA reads TGTGCCAGCAGCACCGGGACTAGCGACACCGGGGAGCTGTTTTTT. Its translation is CASSTGTSDTGELFF.